The next 29 T cell receptor beta chains were all read from a single sample in a study of regulatory T cells in long-lasting Graves disease. Construction of the TCR beta libraries employed iRepertoire HTBI primers in conjunction with Arm-PCR of CDR3 regions. A single record per CDR3 protein comes from TCRdb applying MiXCR to the multiplex PCR reads. The table lists 310,000 or so distinct CDR3 sequences, roughly a fifth of them singletons. As to time point: persistent/refractory GD, antithyroid drugs over 5 years with positive TRAb. After RNA was extracted from PBMCs, the TCR library was made from it. The material sequenced was peripheral blood mononuclear cells (PBMCs), taken when the disease was refractory, from a patient treated with antithyroid drugs. All receptors come from a female donor with Graves disease.

Only a few counts were recorded for this clonotype. The chain uses TRBV27 and TRBJ2-7, with D unclear. This CDR3 contains 14 residues. V was trimmed by 1 base and J by 0 bases, leaving 7 bases between them. Per the germline V gene, CDR1 is MNHEY and CDR2 is SMNVEV (reference sequence). CDR3 in amino acids: CASSLYMSSYEQYF. The DNA for the CDR3 is TGTGCCAGCAGTTTATACATGTCCTCCTACGAGCAGTACTTC.

This chain links TRBV29-1 with TRBJ2-2, with D perhaps TRBD2 (5 bases). Trimming removed 0 bases at V and 0 bases at J, with 11 bases between. This CDR3 contains 16 residues. In germline, CDR1 is SQVTM, CDR2 ANQGSEA. The CDR3 DNA reads as TGCAGCGTTGAAGATCTGAGGGATTCGAACACCGGGGAGCTGTTTTTT. Translation: CSVEDLRDSNTGELFF.

In its sample, this clonotype was seen many times. The chain uses TRBV27 and TRBJ2-7; 14 bases line up with TRBD2. The CDR3 length is 16 residues. J lost 5 bases, V lost 5 bases, and 8 bases had no gene match. Looked up from germline, CDR1 is MNHEY and CDR2 is SMNVEV (reference sequence). CDR3: CASSPPGLAGGHEQYF. For the CDR3, the DNA is TGTGCCAGCAGTCCCCCCGGACTAGCGGGAGGACACGAGCAGTACTTC.

This clonotype was picked up a small number of times. This sequence joins TRBV4-1 and TRBJ2-2, with TRBD1 identical over 7 bases. Germline V gene lookup returns CDR1 MGHRA and CDR2 YSYEKL. The junction had 17 bases not matched to a gene; V was cut back by 4 bases and J by 6 bases. The CDR3 is 18 amino acids. CDR3: CASSRLNAALQGAGELFF. The CDR3 region has the DNA TGCGCCAGCAGCCGCCTTAACGCTGCCCTCCAGGGGGCCGGGGAGCTGTTTTTT.

This rearrangement joins TRBV18 to TRBJ1-1, with D uncertain. Germline lookup yields CDR1 KGHSH and CDR2 LQKENI. The CDR3 is made up of 14 amino acids. Trimming left V 3 bases short and J 7 bases short, with 15 bases between. CDR3 in amino acids: CASSPNPTAFEAFF. CDR3 bases: TGTGCCAGCTCACCCAACCCCACAGCATTTGAAGCTTTCTTT.

This clonotype has a handful of counts. This chain connects TRBV19 to TRBJ1-1; 7 nucleotides align to TRBD1. Germline V lookup: CDR1 LNHDA, CDR2 SQIVND (reference sequence). The junction had 8 bases not matched to a gene; V was cut back by 6 bases and J by 1 base. The CDR3 is made up of 15 amino acids. The CDR3 reads CASRIGQVENTEAFF. DNA for the CDR3: TGTGCCAGTAGGATCGGACAGGTAGAGAACACTGAAGCTTTCTTT. Variable domain in full (rest from reference TRBV19 and TRBJ1-1): DGGITQSPKYLFRKEGQNVTLSCEQNLNHDAMYWYRQDPGQGLRLIYYSQIVNDFQKGDIAEGYSVSREKKESFPLTVTSAQKNPTAFYLCASRIGQVENTEAFFGQGTRLTVV.

This clonotype came up a few times. The rearrangement links TRBV4-1 to TRBJ2-2, with a weak D call TRBD1 (6 bases). Germline values: CDR1 MGHRA, CDR2 YSYEKL. Between the trimmed V and J ends, which lost 2 bases and 5 bases, there was a span of 12 bases. The CDR3 contains 15 residues. CDR3 coding DNA: TGCGCCAGCAGCCAAAACCCAACAGGGACCGGGGAGCTGTTTTTT. Protein: CASSQNPTGTGELFF.

There are many counts of this clonotype. The chain joins TRBV30 to TRBJ1-1; possible D gene TRBD1, 5 bases. The CDR3 extends over 11 amino acids. Germline CDR1 and CDR2: GTSNPN and SVGIG (reference sequence). Trimming removed 3 bases from V and 5 bases from J, with 7 bases in between. CDR3 loop: CAWRRGTEAFF. The DNA of the CDR3 is TGTGCCTGGAGACGGGGGACTGAAGCTTTCTTT.

This clonotype has a count of ten or more. The chain employs TRBV28 and TRBJ2-5; 11 bases map to TRBD2. Germline V gene lookup returns CDR1 MDHEN and CDR2 SYDVKM. CDR3 length: 17 residues. After removal of 1 base from V and 5 bases from J, the junction contained 9 bases not matched to a gene. CDR3 in amino acids: CASSLFLAGGLKETQYF. DNA of the CDR3: TGTGCCAGCAGTTTATTTTTAGCGGGAGGGCTGAAGGAGACCCAGTACTTC. The full variable domain, rest sourced from reference TRBV28 and TRBJ2-5, is DVKVTQSSRYLVKRTGEKVFLECVQDMDHENMFWYRQDPGLGLRLIYFSYDVKMKEKGDIPEGYSVSREKKERFSLILESASTNQTSMYLCASSLFLAGGLKETQYFGPGTRLLVL.

This clonotype was seen at least ten times. CDR3 protein: CASSLGYDYGYTF. The CDR3, as DNA: TGTGCCAGCAGCCTGGGGTACGACTATGGCTACACCTTC. The chain carries TRBV7-6 and TRBJ1-2; D is ambiguous. CDR1 is SGHVS, CDR2 FNYEAQ, per germline. CDR3 length equals 13 residues. Trimming removed 5 bases from V and 3 bases from J, with 10 bases in between.

This clonotype was picked up many times. The chain has TRBV18 and TRBJ1-1; D unresolved. Germline assignment: CDR1 KGHSH and CDR2 LQKENI. The CDR3 is made up of 13 amino acids. The V end was cut by 0 bases, the J end by 5 bases, with 7 bases between. The CDR3 protein is CASSPPMGTEAFF. CDR3 nucleotides: TGTGCCAGCTCACCACCCATGGGGACTGAAGCTTTCTTT.

This clonotype was counted between two and nine times. V gene TRBV20-1 combines with J gene TRBJ1-5, with D unclear. V dropped 0 bases and J dropped 0 bases, with 12 bases sitting between them. Per germline, CDR1 DFQATT and CDR2 SNEGSKA (reference sequence). CDR3 size: 16 residues. CDR3 amino acids: CSAREKVVNSNQPQHF. The CDR3 DNA follows: TGCAGTGCTAGAGAGAAGGTCGTGAATAGCAATCAGCCCCAGCATTTT.

This clonotype was picked up a small number of times. This chain joins TRBV19 and TRBJ1-2, with D hard to call. V was shortened by 5 bases and J by 0 bases, with 22 bases between the two germline ends. The germline CDR1 and CDR2 sequences are LNHDA and SQIVND (reference sequence). The CDR3 contains 18 residues. The CDR3 DNA is TGTGCCAGTAGTCCCGGGAAGTACCTAGCGATTCCTAACTATGGCTACACCTTC. Amino acids: CASSPGKYLAIPNYGYTF.

There are many counts of this clonotype. One end of the junction varies from germline; a read error may be responsible. The chain is built from TRBV28 and TRBJ1-1; D is perhaps TRBD1 (6 bases). Germline V CDR1 and CDR2: MDHEN, SYDVKM. The CDR3 sequence is 14 residues long. The CDR3 is CASSFLTGNPEAFF. CDR3 DNA: TGTGCCAGCAGTTTCCTCACAGGGAACCCTGAAGCTTTCTTT.

This clonotype was recorded at least ten times. The CDR3 sequence is CASRKAGAEGETQYF. CDR3 bases: TGTGCCAGCAGGAAAGCGGGGGCGGAGGGAGAGACCCAGTACTTC. V usage is TRBV6-1 and J usage is TRBJ2-5; 8 positions match TRBD2. Per the germline V gene, CDR1 is MNHNS and CDR2 is SASEGT. The CDR3 sequence is 15 residues long. The V segment lost 6 bases and the J segment 4 bases; nucleotides outside the gene matches: 10.

There are a few counts of this clonotype. The chain has TRBV9 and TRBJ1-4; TRBD1 is a possible D gene (6 bases). From germline, CDR1 is SGDLS and CDR2 YYNGEE. Between the trimmed V and J ends, which lost 4 bases and 3 bases, there was a span of 13 bases. The CDR3 is made up of 15 amino acids. CDR3 residues: CASSPTGSANEKLFF. The CDR3 nucleotides read TGTGCCAGCAGCCCCACAGGGTCGGCTAATGAAAAACTGTTTTTT.

This clonotype was detected a few times. This chain connects TRBV11-2 to TRBJ2-2; D is uncertain. Germline V CDR1 and CDR2: SGHAT, FQNNGV. V was shortened by 5 bases and J by 4 bases, with 8 bases between the two germline ends. The CDR3 loop spans 13 amino acids. This CDR3 is CASSPQVTGELFF. The CDR3 DNA is TGTGCCAGCAGCCCCCAGGTCACCGGGGAGCTGTTTTTT.

This clonotype occurred a few times. This rearrangement joins TRBV12-3 or TRBV12-4 to TRBJ2-2; D remains ambiguous. The CDR3 extends over 14 amino acids. V dropped 2 bases and J dropped 1 base, with 5 bases sitting between them. The CDR3 reads CASSLMGNTGELFF. CDR3 in DNA: TGTGCCAGCAGTTTAATGGGGAACACCGGGGAGCTGTTTTTT.

This clonotype was recorded many times. The CDR3 nucleotides read TGTGCCTACTCTGGCTTTGGAGGCTACACCTTC. Its protein is CAYSGFGGYTF. V usage is TRBV30 and J usage is TRBJ1-2; D gene unclear. This CDR3 contains 11 residues. V shed 7 bases and J shed 8 bases, with 14 bases lying between them. CDR1 GTSNPN and CDR2 SVGIG come from the germline V gene (reference sequence).

This clonotype was observed a few times. V usage is TRBV30 and J usage is TRBJ2-1; no clear D. The CDR3 is 13 amino acids. Trimming shortened V by 4 bases and J by 3 bases, and 10 bases separated the two germline ends. The germline V gene encodes CDR1 GTSNPN and CDR2 SVGIG (reference sequence). The CDR3, as DNA: TGTGCCTGGAAGGCGGAGTACTACAATGAGCAGTTCTTC. Translation: CAWKAEYYNEQFF.

This clonotype showed up many times. The V and J genes are TRBV20-1 and TRBJ1-1; weak D call: TRBD1 (5 bases). This CDR3 region has 15 residues. Trimming shortened V by 6 bases and J by 6 bases, and 23 bases separated the two germline ends. The germline CDR1 and CDR2 sequences are DFQATT and SNEGSKA (reference sequence). CDR3 in amino acids: CSAFSQGSLWSEAFF. The CDR3 nucleotides read TGCAGTGCCTTCTCTCAGGGCTCCCTCTGGTCTGAAGCTTTCTTT.

This clonotype was observed a few times. The chain combines TRBV7-2 with TRBJ1-1; 8 bases align to TRBD1. The CDR3 runs 15 residues. The germline CDR1 and CDR2 sequences are SGHTA and FQGNSA. The trim removed 1 base at V and 4 bases at J, leaving 5 bases unmatched. CDR3 nucleotide sequence: TGTGCCAGCAGCTTAGGGCACACAGGGGGCACTGAAGCTTTCTTT. It is translated as CASSLGHTGGTEAFF.

CDR3 sequence: CASSLGRNGQYF. The CDR3 DNA reads as TGTGCCAGCAGCTTAGGCCGAAACGGGCAGTACTTC. The chain links TRBV11-2 to TRBJ2-7; no reliable D call. Trimming removed 1 base from V and 9 bases from J, with 10 bases in between. The CDR3 is made up of 12 amino acids. Germline CDR1 reads SGHAT; CDR2 reads FQNNGV.

Ten or more counts support this clonotype. The rearrangement joins TRBV12-3 or TRBV12-4 to TRBJ1-2; D call uncertain. The CDR3 totals 13 residues. V dropped 1 base and J dropped 6 bases, with 9 bases sitting between them. CDR3 region: CASSLGGGHGYTF. The DNA for the CDR3 is TGTGCCAGCAGTTTAGGTGGCGGCCATGGCTACACCTTC.

About this clonotype: A read error may explain this, as a much larger clone is one base away. V usage is TRBV12-3 or TRBV12-4 and J usage is TRBJ2-7, with 7 nucleotides matching TRBD2. The CDR3 is 15 residues long. V dropped 3 bases and J dropped 2; count of bases not matched to a gene: 7. CDR3 amino acids: CASSFNTGGAYEQYF. The DNA for the CDR3 is TGTGCCAGCAGTTTCAATACGGGGGGAGCCTACGAGCAGTACTTC.

This chain joins TRBV9 and TRBJ2-5, with 10 bases identical to TRBD1. The CDR3 spans 15 residues. CDR1 is SGDLS and CDR2 is YYNGEE in the germline V gene. The ends lost 0 bases at V and 1 base at J; junction bases unmatched: 0. As DNA, the CDR3 is TGTGCCAGCAGCGTAGGGGACAGGGGCCAAGAGACCCAGTACTTC. Amino acid sequence: CASSVGDRGQETQYF.

This clonotype has just a few counts. This chain uses TRBV19 with TRBJ1-3; 8 bases agree with TRBD1. CDR3 length equals 16 residues. The germline gives CDR1 LNHDA, CDR2 SQIVND (reference sequence). Trimming cost V 2 bases and J 0 bases; bases outside gene matches: 3. CDR3 sequence reads: CASSIQGADSGNTIYF. For the CDR3, the DNA is TGTGCCAGTAGTATACAGGGGGCGGACTCTGGAAACACCATATATTTT.

Concerning this clonotype itself: This may arise from a read error, as a much more abundant clone is one base away. The CDR3 sequence: CANSNTGPPGEKLFF. CDR3 bases: TGTGCCAACAGTAACACCGGGCCGCCTGGCGAAAAACTGTTTTTT. The chain employs TRBV6-1 and TRBJ1-4, with D hard to call. The CDR3 covers 15 residues. Germline V gene data show CDR1 as MNHNS and CDR2 as SASEGT.

The chain couples TRBV13 to TRBJ1-3, with 10 bases that match TRBD1. J gave up 0 bases and V 5 bases, and 7 bases lay outside the gene matches. Looked up from germline, CDR1 is PRHDT and CDR2 is FYEKMQ (reference sequence). The CDR3 sequence is 17 residues long. This chain's CDR3 is CASSIWTGGISGNTIYF. In DNA, the CDR3 is TGTGCCAGCAGCATCTGGACAGGGGGGATCTCTGGAAACACCATATATTTT.